This entry lists 16 T cell receptor beta chains sequenced from one sample in a study of cytomegalovirus exposure and HLA in healthy donors. PCR involved 60 Vbeta and 13 Jbeta primers. TCRdb keeps only in-frame clones here, not all; method: immunoSEQ multiplex PCR. The sample includes 60,000 to 70,000 clones, 78% of them seen just once. Sequencing was performed on PBMCs. All receptors come from a middle-aged man in good health and CMV-seronegative.

The V gene is TRBV7-6, the J gene TRBJ2-1, with TRBD2 identical over 12 bases. CDR3 length: 20 residues. V trimming: 5 bases; J trimming: 2 bases; junction bases outside the gene matches: 16. Germline CDR1 is SGHVS and CDR2 is FNYEAQ. DNA of the CDR3: TGTGCCAGCAGCCCAGGACTAGCGGGACCCCTAGGTCGAACCTACAATGAGCAGTTCTTC. Encoded protein: CASSPGLAGPLGRTYNEQFF.

This chain joins TRBV19 and TRBJ1-4; perhaps TRBD1 as D (5 bases). Germline CDR1 is LNHDA and CDR2 is SQIVND (reference sequence). Trimming took 7 bases from V and 6 from J, leaving 9 bases between them. This CDR3 is 12 amino acids long. The DNA of the CDR3 is TGTGCCAGTATGGCGGGGGATGAAAAACTGTTTTTT. As protein: CASMAGDEKLFF. The full variable domain, in which reference TRBV19 and TRBJ1-4 provide the parts outside the CDR3, is DGGITQSPKYLFRKEGQNVTLSCEQNLNHDAMYWYRQDPGQGLRLIYYSQIVNDFQKGDIAEGYSVSREKKESFPLTVTSAQKNPTAFYLCASMAGDEKLFFGSGTQLSVL.

The chain has TRBV2 and TRBJ2-3; 8 positions match TRBD2. J lost 5 bases, V lost 6 bases, and 10 bases had no gene match. The germline V gene has CDR1 SNHLY and CDR2 FYNNEI. The CDR3 consists of 15 residues. CDR3 residues: CASRESGSIRDTQYF. The CDR3 nucleotides are TGTGCCAGCAGGGAAAGCGGGAGTATCAGAGATACGCAGTATTTT.

The chain couples TRBV6-5 to TRBJ2-2, with D possibly TRBD1 on 5 matching bases. Trimming removed 0 bases from V and 5 bases from J, with 10 bases in between. Germline V CDR1 and CDR2: MNHEY, SVGAGI. The CDR3 loop spans 15 amino acids. The CDR3: CASSYSTVGTGELFF. The CDR3 DNA reads as TGTGCCAGCAGTTACTCGACAGTAGGAACCGGGGAGCTGTTTTTT.

The genes are TRBV6-1 and TRBJ1-6; D unresolved. The CDR3 is 15 residues long. Trimming left V 1 base short and J 3 bases short, with 7 bases between. Germline V lookup: CDR1 MNHNS, CDR2 SASEGT. The CDR3 spells CASSEGSYYNSPLHF. The CDR3 region has the DNA TGTGCCAGCAGTGAAGGGAGTTACTATAATTCACCCCTCCACTTT.

This clone was counted a single time. CDR3 region: CASKQGALLSGANVLTF. The CDR3 DNA reads as TGCGCCAGCAAACAGGGCGCCCTCTTGTCTGGGGCCAACGTCCTGACTTTC. This chain connects TRBV5-1 to TRBJ2-6; tentatively, D is TRBD1 (6 bases). From germline, CDR1 is SGHRS and CDR2 YFSETQ. CDR3 size: 17 residues. The V and J ends lost 6 bases and 1 base respectively, with 17 bases between them.

This clone has just one count. The chain has TRBV7-2 and TRBJ1-4, with D uncertain. V lost 3 bases and J 4 bases, leaving 15 bases between the germline ends. Germline CDR1 is SGHTA and CDR2 is FQGNSA. This CDR3 comprises 16 residues. This chain's CDR3 is CASSFPPGGSNEKLFF. The CDR3 DNA reads as TGTGCCAGCAGCTTCCCTCCGGGTGGGAGTAATGAAAAACTGTTTTTT. Filled out from reference TRBV7-2 and TRBJ1-4, the complete variable domain reads GAGVSQSPSNKVTEKGKDVELRCDPISGHTALYWYRQSLGQGLEFLIYFQGNSAPDKSGLPSDRFSAERTGGSVSTLTIQRTQQEDSAVYLCASSFPPGGSNEKLFFGSGTQLSVL.

V usage is TRBV11-2 and J usage is TRBJ1-2, with D maybe TRBD1 (6 bases). The CDR3 extends over 13 amino acids. V was shortened by 6 bases and J by 4 bases, with 12 bases between the two germline ends. Germline CDR1 reads SGHAT; CDR2 reads FQNNGV. As DNA, the CDR3 is TGTGCCAGCAGGAGGACAGCAAGCTATGGCTACACCTTC. It specifies CASRRTASYGYTF.

A single count supports this clone. The chain carries TRBV5-1 and TRBJ2-1; 7 bases agree with TRBD2. CDR1 is SGHRS, CDR2 YFSETQ, per germline. There are 17 residues in the CDR3. V trimming: 0 bases; J trimming: 0 bases; junction bases outside the gene matches: 6. In DNA, the CDR3 is TGCGCCAGCAGCTTGGGAGGGAGGGCCTACTCCTACAATGAGCAGTTCTTC. Its protein product is CASSLGGRAYSYNEQFF.

The V call is TRBV5-1, the J call TRBJ2-3, with TRBD1 matching 8 bases. From germline, CDR1 is SGHRS and CDR2 YFSETQ. The ends lost 4 bases at V and 6 bases at J; junction bases unmatched: 16. The CDR3 has 17 amino acids. The DNA of the CDR3 is TGCGCCAGCAGCCCCCAGAATACAGGGGGGAAGGAGGATACGCAGTATTTT. It specifies CASSPQNTGGKEDTQYF.

CDR3 residues: CSVTTNYGYTF. CDR3 bases: TGCAGCGTTACCACAAACTATGGCTACACCTTC. The chain has TRBV29-1 and TRBJ1-2; D unclear. Germline values: CDR1 SQVTM, CDR2 ANQGSEA. Trimming took off 5 bases at V and 2 bases at J, with 6 bases between the two ends. This CDR3 spans 11 amino acids.

This clone was seen just once. Its ends do not fully match the called genes, so a read error is possible. The rearrangement uses TRBV19 and TRBJ2-2; tentatively, D is TRBD2 (6 bases). From germline, CDR1 is LNHDA and CDR2 SQIVND (reference sequence). This CDR3 is 16 amino acids long. The CDR3 coding sequence is TGTGCCAGTGGTATATTGGGACGGGGAGGCACCGGGGAGCTGTTTTTT. Protein sequence: CASGILGRGGTGELFF.

The V call is TRBV2, the J call TRBJ2-5; no reliable D call. V gave up 6 bases and J gave up 13 bases, with 15 bases separating them. CDR3 length equals 11 residues. CDR1 is SNHLY and CDR2 is FYNNEI in the germline V gene. The CDR3 loop reads CASRYGTPRYF. In nucleotides, the CDR3 is TGTGCCAGCAGATATGGCACCCCTAGGTACTTC.

This clone appeared a few times. The chain is built from TRBV4-1 and TRBJ2-7; D uncertain. V was cut by 8 bases and J by 0 bases, with 17 bases left in between. The V gene's germline CDR1 is MGHRA and CDR2 YSYEKL. The CDR3 totals 15 residues. The CDR3 sequence is CASPSHSLSSYEQYF. The CDR3 DNA reads as TGCGCCAGCCCATCCCATTCCCTCAGCTCCTACGAGCAGTACTTC.

The CDR3 coding sequence is TGTGCCAGCAGCCTCGCCCTAGGCCAGGGGGATCAGCCCCAGCATTTT. As protein: CASSLALGQGDQPQHF. J is TRBJ1-5 and V is TRBV7-8; 7 nucleotides match TRBD1. This CDR3 has 16 amino acids. With 5 bases clipped from V and 5 bases from J, the junction kept 12 bases outside the gene matches. Germline CDR1 and CDR2: SGHVS and FQNEAQ.

In its sample, this clone was seen a few times. The chain joins TRBV14 to TRBJ2-7, with 12 nucleotides matching TRBD1. Germline V gene sequence: CDR1 SGHDN, CDR2 FVKESK. The junction had 2 bases not matched to a gene; V was cut back by 0 bases and J by 5 bases. The CDR3 is made up of 15 amino acids. The CDR3 DNA sequence: TGTGCCAGCAGCCAAGATAGGGACAGGGGGCACGAGCAGTACTTC. As protein: CASSQDRDRGHEQYF.